This TCR beta chain was sequenced for a study of T-cell reconstitution after alpha-beta-depleted transplantation in children. Whole-study results and caveats: Newly made T cells mostly supplied T-cell counts and diversity one year after transplant.

The V end was cut by 2 bases, the J end by 4 bases, with 14 bases between. Germline V gene lookup returns CDR1 SGHTA and CDR2 FQGTGA. The CDR3 totals 15 residues. Library preparation (for TCRbeta) was performed with unique molecular identifiers. TCRdb fed the PCR reads into MiXCR, producing one record per CDR3 protein. The table records around 800,000 distinct CDR3 sequences, 15% to 20% of them present only once. A remark on this clonotype: Its specificity is unknown.

This receptor was taken from a male patient younger than 18 who had a stem cell transplant for acute lymphoblastic leukemia, so the T cells may come from the graft donor. Material: PBMCs, mostly from graft donor cells, obtained 360 days after TCRalphabeta/CD19-depleted stem cell transplant. The V and J genes are TRBV7-3 and TRBJ2-5; perhaps TRBD2 as D (6 bases). The CDR3 DNA sequence: TGTGCCAGCAGCTTATTCGGAGGGAGCGGAGAGACCCAGTACTTC. Its translation is CASSLFGGSGETQYF.